The sequence of this T cell receptor (beta chain) was determined in a study of glioma-infiltrating T cells. Points from the study as a whole: Non-neoplastic patients had below-expected tissue-blood divergence, while all gliomas exceeded expectation. CDR3 overlap between tissue and blood was very small.

The table lists this clonotype with a few counts. Its matching antigen is unknown. TCR alpha and beta CDR3 regions were amplified from RNA using iRepertoire nested multiplex PCR. Tissue mRNA or PBMC total RNA, roughly 85-450 ng, went into one-step reverse transcription and amplification. Each CDR3 protein gets one entry after TCRdb re-called the multiplex PCR reads with MiXCR. Of around 170,000 distinct CDR3 sequences listed, over 40% are singletons. There are 16 residues in the CDR3. Trimming took off 0 bases at V and 1 base at J, with 12 bases between the two ends. Germline V gene sequence: CDR1 SGHAT, CDR2 FQNNGV.

The receptor comes from a human donor with low-grade glioma or glioblastoma, undergoing nonglioma brain surgery, or in good health (not recorded which). The chain employs TRBV11-2 and TRBJ2-5; D call uncertain. The sequenced sample was glioma tissue, nonneoplastic brain tissue, or PBMCs (not recorded which). Here the CDR3 reads CASSLDPSTLQETQYF. DNA of the CDR3: TGTGCCAGCAGCTTAGACCCTAGTACTCTCCAAGAGACCCAGTACTTC.